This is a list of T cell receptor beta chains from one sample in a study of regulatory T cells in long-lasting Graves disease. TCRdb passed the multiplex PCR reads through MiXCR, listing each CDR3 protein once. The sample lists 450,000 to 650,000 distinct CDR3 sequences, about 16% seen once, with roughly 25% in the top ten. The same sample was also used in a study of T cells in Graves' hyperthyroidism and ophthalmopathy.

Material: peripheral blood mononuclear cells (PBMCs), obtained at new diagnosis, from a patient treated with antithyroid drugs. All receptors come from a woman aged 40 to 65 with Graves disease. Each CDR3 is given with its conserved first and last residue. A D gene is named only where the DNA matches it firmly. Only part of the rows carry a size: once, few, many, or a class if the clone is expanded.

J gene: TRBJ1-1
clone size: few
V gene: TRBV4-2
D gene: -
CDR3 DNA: TGTGCCAGCAGCCAAGAATTAACCATTGGGACTGAAGCTTTCTTT
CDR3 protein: CASSQELTIGTEAFF

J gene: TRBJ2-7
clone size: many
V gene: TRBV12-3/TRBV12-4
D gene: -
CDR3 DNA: TGTGCCAGCAGTCCCTCCCCGGGCCGACTCTACGAGCAGTACTTC
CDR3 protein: CASSPSPGRLYEQYF

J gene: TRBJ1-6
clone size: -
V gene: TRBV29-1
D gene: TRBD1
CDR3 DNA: TGCAGCGTTGAACAGGGACAGGACTGGGCCCTCCACTTT
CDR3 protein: CSVEQGQDWALHF

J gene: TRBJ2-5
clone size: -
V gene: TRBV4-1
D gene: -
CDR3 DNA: TGCGCCAGCAGCAGCTTGACAGGACCCATTACGGATGAGCAGTACTTC
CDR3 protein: CASSSLTGPITDEQYF

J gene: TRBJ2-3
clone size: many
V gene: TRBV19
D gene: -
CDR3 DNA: TGTGCCAGCAGTAGGGGGGGTACTAGCACAGATACGCAGTATTTT
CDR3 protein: CASSRGGTSTDTQYF

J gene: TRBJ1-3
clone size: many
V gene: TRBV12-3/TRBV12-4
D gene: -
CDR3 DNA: TGTGCCAGCAGTCTCATTGGAAACACCATATATTTT
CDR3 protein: CASSLIGNTIYF

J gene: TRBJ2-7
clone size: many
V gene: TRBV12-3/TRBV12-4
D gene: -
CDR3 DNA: TGCGCCAGCAGTGACGGCTACGAGCAGTACTTC
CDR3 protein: CASSDGYEQYF

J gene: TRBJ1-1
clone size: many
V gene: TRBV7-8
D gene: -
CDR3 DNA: TGTGCCAGCAGCTTAGCGCTAGGAGGGACTGAAGCTTTCTTT
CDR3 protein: CASSLALGGTEAFF

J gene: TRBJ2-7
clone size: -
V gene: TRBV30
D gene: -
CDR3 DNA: TGTGCCTGGACCCAAGAGGACGGGAACGAGCAGTACTTC
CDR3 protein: CAWTQEDGNEQYF

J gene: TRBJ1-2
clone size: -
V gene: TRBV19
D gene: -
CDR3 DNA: TGTGCCAGTAGTATAGATCGGGGCCTCTATGGCTACACCTTC
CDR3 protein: CASSIDRGLYGYTF

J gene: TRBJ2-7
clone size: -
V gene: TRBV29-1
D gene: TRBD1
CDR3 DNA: TGCAGCGTCTCCTCCGGGACAGCCTACGAGCAGTACTTC
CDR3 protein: CSVSSGTAYEQYF

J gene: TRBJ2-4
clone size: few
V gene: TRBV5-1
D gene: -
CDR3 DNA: TGCGCCAGCAGCTTGGAGGGGAGCGAGGACATTCAGTACTTC
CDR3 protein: CASSLEGSEDIQYF

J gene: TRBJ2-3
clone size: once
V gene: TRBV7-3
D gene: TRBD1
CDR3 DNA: TGTGCCAGCAGCGCAACTCCGGGACAGAACACAGATACGCAGTATTTT
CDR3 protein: CASSATPGQNTDTQYF

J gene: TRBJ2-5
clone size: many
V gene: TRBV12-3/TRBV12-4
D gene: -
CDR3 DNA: TGTGCCAGCAGTTGGGGGGGCGAGCAAGAGACCCAGTACTTC
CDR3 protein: CASSWGGEQETQYF

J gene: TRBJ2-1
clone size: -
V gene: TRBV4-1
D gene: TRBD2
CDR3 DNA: TGCGCCAGCAGCCAGTCTCCTTTAGCGGGGGAGCAGTTCTTC
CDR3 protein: CASSQSPLAGEQFF

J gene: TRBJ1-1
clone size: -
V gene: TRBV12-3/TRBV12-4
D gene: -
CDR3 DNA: TGTGCCAGCAGTCCGAAAATGGCGTCAGGGTATGAAGCTTTCTTT
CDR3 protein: CASSPKMASGYEAFF

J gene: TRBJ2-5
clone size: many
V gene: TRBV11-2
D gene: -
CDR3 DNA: TGTGCCAGCAGCTTACGGCCAGGGCGGGAGACCCAGTACTTC
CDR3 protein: CASSLRPGRETQYF

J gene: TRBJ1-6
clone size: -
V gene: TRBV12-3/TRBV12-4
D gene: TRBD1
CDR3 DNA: TGTGCCAGCAGTTTTACAGGGGCTAATTCACCCCTCCACTTT
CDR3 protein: CASSFTGANSPLHF

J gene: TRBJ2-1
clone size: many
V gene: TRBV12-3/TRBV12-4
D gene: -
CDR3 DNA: TGTGCCACCTCGGGCCCCATCTACAATGAGCAGTTCTTC
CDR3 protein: CATSGPIYNEQFF

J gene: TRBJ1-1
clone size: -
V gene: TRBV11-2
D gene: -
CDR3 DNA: TGTGCCAGCAGCTCCAGCTTGGGCCCGAACACTGAAGCTTTCTTT
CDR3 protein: CASSSSLGPNTEAFF

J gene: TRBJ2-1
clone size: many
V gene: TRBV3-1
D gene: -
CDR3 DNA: TGTGCCAGCGGAGGAAACAGGCGTTCCTACAATGAGCAGTTCTTC
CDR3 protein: CASGGNRRSYNEQFF

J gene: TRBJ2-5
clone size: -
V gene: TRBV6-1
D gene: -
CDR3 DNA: TGTGCCAGCAGTGAGGGGAACAGCCAGGAGACCCAGTACTTC
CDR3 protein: CASSEGNSQETQYF

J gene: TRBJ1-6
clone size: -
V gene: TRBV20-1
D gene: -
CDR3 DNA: TGCAGTGCTAGCGATGGGGAAAATAGTTCACCCCTCCACTTT
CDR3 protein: CSASDGENSSPLHF

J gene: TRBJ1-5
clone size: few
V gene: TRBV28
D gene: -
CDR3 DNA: TGTGCCAGCAGTTTAGTTCCGGGACTGAACAATCAGCCCCAGCATTTT
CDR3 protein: CASSLVPGLNNQPQHF

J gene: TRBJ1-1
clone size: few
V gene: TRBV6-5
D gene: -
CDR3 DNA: TGTGCCAGCAGTTCTCGGGGGGGGCTTGAAGCTTTCTTT
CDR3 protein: CASSSRGGLEAFF

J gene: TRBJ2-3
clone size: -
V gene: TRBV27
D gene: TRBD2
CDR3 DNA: TGTGCCAGCAGTGAAGGTGCGGGAGGGCCGAGAACAGATACGCAGTATTTT
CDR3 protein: CASSEGAGGPRTDTQYF

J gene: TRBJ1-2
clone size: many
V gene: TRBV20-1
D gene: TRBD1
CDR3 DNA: TGCAGTGCTCAGGTGGGACAGCCCTCCGGTAGCTATGGCTACACCTTC
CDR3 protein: CSAQVGQPSGSYGYTF

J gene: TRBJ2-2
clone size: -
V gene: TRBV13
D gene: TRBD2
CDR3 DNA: TGTGCCAGCAGCTTAATTTTCTCTAGCGGGGACAAAAACACCGGGGAGCTGTTTTTT
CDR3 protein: CASSLIFSSGDKNTGELFF

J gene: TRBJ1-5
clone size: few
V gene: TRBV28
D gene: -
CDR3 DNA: TGTGCCAGCAGTGTCAGCGGGGTTCATCAGCCCCAGCATTTT
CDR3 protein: CASSVSGVHQPQHF

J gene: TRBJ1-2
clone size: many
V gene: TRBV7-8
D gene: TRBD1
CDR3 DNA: TGTGCCAGCAGCTTAGCGGGGGGACAGGACTATGGCTACACCTTC
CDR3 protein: CASSLAGGQDYGYTF

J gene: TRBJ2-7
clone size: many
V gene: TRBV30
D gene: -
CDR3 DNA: TGTGCCTGGAGTAGCAGGGTCGTATACGAGCAGTACTTC
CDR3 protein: CAWSSRVVYEQYF

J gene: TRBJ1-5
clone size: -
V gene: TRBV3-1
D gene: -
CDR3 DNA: TGTGCCAGCAGCCAAGATTTTCCTGGGAATCAGCCCCAGCATTTT
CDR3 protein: CASSQDFPGNQPQHF